Listed here are 8 T cell receptor beta chains from one sample, sequenced in a study of blood T cell repertoires in COVID-19. Some clones are missing from TCRdb's copy, which holds only in-frame ones; the method was immunoSEQ multiplex PCR. In the table there are approximately 90,000 clones, approximately 84% of which are singletons. Material: peripheral blood. The receptors were sampled from a man aged 55 to 70 with acute or convalescent COVID-19.

This clone was counted once. CDR3 sequence (DNA): TGTGCCAGCAGCTTACAGACAGGGGGCTTCTACAATGAGCAGTTCTTC. This codes for CASSLQTGGFYNEQFF. This sequence joins TRBV5-6 and TRBJ2-1; 10 nucleotides agree with TRBD1. V trimming: 2 bases; J trimming: 3 bases; junction bases outside the gene matches: 5. This CDR3 is 16 amino acids long. Germline CDR1 SGHDT, CDR2 YYEEEE.

The chain has TRBV15 and TRBJ1-3; D gene uncertain. Between the trimmed V and J ends, which lost 3 bases and 0 bases, there was a span of 9 bases. The germline gives CDR1 LNHNV, CDR2 YYDKDF (reference sequence). The CDR3 totals 15 residues. The CDR3 loop is CATSRVAFSGNTIYF. The CDR3 bases are TGTGCCACCAGCAGGGTAGCGTTCTCTGGAAACACCATATATTTT. Drawing the rest from reference TRBV15 and TRBJ1-3, the complete variable domain is DAMVIQNPRYQVTQFGKPVTLSCSQTLNHNVMYWYQQKSSQAPKLLFHYYDKDFNNEADTPDNFQSRRPNTSFCFLDIRSPGLGDTAMYLCATSRVAFSGNTIYFGEGSWLTVV.

The chain carries TRBV6-2 or TRBV6-3 and TRBJ1-2, with a possible D match to TRBD1 (6 bases). CDR1 is MNHEY, CDR2 SVGEGT, per germline. The CDR3 sequence is 16 residues long. V lost 0 bases to trimming and J lost 3 bases, with 14 bases between them. CDR3 sequence reads: CASSYSSGTTYYGYTF. DNA for the CDR3: TGTGCCAGCAGTTACTCGTCCGGGACAACCTACTATGGCTACACCTTC.

This clone was seen just once. J is TRBJ1-1 and V is TRBV5-4; 9 bases are shared with TRBD1. With 4 bases clipped from V and 5 bases from J, the junction kept 9 bases outside the gene matches. There are 15 residues in the CDR3. Germline CDR1 is SGHNT and CDR2 is YYREEE (reference sequence). The CDR3 loop is CASSPGDRARTEAFF. DNA of the CDR3: TGTGCCAGCAGCCCAGGGGACAGGGCGAGGACTGAAGCTTTCTTT.

This chain joins TRBV30 and TRBJ1-2; TRBD1 agrees at 7 bases. The CDR3 totals 14 residues. J lost 4 bases, V lost 4 bases, and 9 bases had no gene match. Germline CDR1 reads GTSNPN; CDR2 reads SVGIG (reference sequence). In nucleotides, the CDR3 is TGTGCCTGGAACTCCGAACAGGGGCCCTATGGCTACACCTTC. It is translated as CAWNSEQGPYGYTF.

The chain joins TRBV5-4 to TRBJ2-5, with 7 bases lining up with TRBD2. Germline CDR1 SGHNT, CDR2 YYREEE (reference sequence). Germline trimming cut 3 bases from V and 1 base from J; bases unmatched to any gene: 3. This CDR3 contains 14 residues. The CDR3 DNA sequence: TGTGCCAGCAGCTCCGGGGGGTCCCAAGAGACCCAGTACTTC. The encoded protein is CASSSGGSQETQYF.

The chain uses TRBV4-1 and TRBJ2-3, with D possibly matching TRBD2 (6 bases). The CDR3 loop spans 17 amino acids. Germline values: CDR1 MGHRA, CDR2 YSYEKL. V was shortened by 1 base and J by 2 bases, with 16 bases between the two germline ends. The CDR3 DNA is TGCGCCAGCAGCCAAGGGAGGGGCGGAGTAACCACAGATACGCAGTATTTT. Translated, it gives CASSQGRGGVTTDTQYF.

CDR3: CATSRQATGTGGPDTQYF. CDR3 bases: TGTGCCACCAGCAGACAGGCGACCGGGACAGGGGGCCCAGATACGCAGTATTTT. The chain uses TRBV15 and TRBJ2-3, with 12 bases identical to TRBD1. Losses at the gene ends were 2 bases for V and 4 bases for J; bases not matched to a gene: 10. Per germline, CDR1 LNHNV and CDR2 YYDKDF (reference sequence). The CDR3 runs 18 residues. Full variable domain (rest looked up from reference TRBV15 and TRBJ2-3): DAMVIQNPRYQVTQFGKPVTLSCSQTLNHNVMYWYQQKSSQAPKLLFHYYDKDFNNEADTPDNFQSRRPNTSFCFLDIRSPGLGDTAMYLCATSRQATGTGGPDTQYFGPGTRLTVL.